This T cell receptor (beta chain) was sequenced for a study of shared clonotypes between healthy human individuals. Overall study context: Serving as donors were a couple of women and three men, whose ages spanned 18 to 49.

A word on this clone: Its antigen is undetermined.

For sorted subsets, roughly 200 ng DNA per replicate equaled about 30,000 T cell genomes. Produced via immunoSEQ multiplex PCR; TCRdb's table is partial and in-frame only. The sample lists some 2.1 million clones; roughly 95% were seen once. The study's findings and limits: A small donor pool kept down the genetic and exposure-history diversity that was represented. Sampling included only blood; tissue repertoires likely differ.

Cells designated naive CD8 were CD45RO-negative and were positively selected for CCR7, with terminally differentiated effector memory CD45RA+ cells excluded. Germline-derived CDR1 and CDR2 are MNHNS and SASEGT. This CDR3 contains 14 residues. V gave up 4 bases and J gave up 2 bases, with 6 bases separating them. V gene TRBV6-1 combines with J gene TRBJ2-6; D gene uncertain. Sequencing was performed on naive CD8+ T cells from PBMCs. This sequence was found in a man between 18 and 35 years old in good health. Some clones in this sample may be carry-over from other donors' samples. CDR3: CASSAGPGANVLTF. CDR3 sequence (DNA): TGTGCCAGCAGTGCTGGCCCTGGGGCCAACGTCCTGACTTTC.